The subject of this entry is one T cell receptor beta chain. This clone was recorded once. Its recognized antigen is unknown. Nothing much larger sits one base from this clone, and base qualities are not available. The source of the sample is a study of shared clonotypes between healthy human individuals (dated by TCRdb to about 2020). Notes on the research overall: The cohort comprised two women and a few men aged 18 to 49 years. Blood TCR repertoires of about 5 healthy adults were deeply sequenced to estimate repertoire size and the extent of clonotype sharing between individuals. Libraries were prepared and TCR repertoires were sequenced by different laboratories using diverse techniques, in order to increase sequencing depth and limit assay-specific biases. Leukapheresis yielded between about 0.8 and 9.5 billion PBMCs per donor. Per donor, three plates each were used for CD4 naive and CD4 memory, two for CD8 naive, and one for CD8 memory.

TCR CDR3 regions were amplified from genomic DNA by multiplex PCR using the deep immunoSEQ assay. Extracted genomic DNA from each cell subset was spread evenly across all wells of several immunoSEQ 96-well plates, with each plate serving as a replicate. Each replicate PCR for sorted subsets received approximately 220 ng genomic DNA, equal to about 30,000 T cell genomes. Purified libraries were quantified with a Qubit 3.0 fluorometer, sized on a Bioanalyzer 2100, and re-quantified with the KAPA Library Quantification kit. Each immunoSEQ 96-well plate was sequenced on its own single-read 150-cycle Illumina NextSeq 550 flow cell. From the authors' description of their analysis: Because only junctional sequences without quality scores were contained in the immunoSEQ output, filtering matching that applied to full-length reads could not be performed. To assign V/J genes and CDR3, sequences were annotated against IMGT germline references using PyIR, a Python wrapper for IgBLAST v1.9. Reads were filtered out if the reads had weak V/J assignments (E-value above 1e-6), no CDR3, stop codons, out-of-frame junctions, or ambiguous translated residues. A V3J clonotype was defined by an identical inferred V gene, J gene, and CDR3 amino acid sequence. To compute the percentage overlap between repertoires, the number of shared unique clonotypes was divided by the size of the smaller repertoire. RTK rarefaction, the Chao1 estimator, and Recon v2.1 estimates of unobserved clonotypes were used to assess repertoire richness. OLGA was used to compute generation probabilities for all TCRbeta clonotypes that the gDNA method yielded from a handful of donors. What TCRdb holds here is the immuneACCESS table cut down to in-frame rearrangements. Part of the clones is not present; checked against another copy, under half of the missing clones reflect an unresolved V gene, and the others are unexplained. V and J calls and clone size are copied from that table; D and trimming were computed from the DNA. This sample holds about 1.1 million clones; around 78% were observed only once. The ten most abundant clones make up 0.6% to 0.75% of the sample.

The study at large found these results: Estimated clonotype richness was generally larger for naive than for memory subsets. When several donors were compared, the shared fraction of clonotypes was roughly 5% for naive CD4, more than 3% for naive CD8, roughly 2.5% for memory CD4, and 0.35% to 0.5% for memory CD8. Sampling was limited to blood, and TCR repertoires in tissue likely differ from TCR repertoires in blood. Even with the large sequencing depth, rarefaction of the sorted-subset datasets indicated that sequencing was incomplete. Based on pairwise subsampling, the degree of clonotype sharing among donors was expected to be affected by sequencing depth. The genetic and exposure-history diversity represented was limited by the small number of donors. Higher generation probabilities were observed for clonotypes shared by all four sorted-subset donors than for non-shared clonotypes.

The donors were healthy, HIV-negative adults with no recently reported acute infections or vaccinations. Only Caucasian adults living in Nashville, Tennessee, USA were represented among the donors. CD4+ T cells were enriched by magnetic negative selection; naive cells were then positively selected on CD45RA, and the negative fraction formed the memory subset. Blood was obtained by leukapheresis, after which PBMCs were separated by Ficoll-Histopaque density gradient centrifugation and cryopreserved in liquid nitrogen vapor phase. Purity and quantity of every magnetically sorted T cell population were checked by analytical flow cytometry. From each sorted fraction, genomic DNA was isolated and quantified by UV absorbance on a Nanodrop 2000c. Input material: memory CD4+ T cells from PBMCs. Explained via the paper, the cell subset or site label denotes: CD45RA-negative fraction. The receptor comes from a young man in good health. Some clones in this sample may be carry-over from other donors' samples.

For the CDR3, the sequence is CASQSGTSYNEQFF. Here is the DNA: TGCGCCAGCCAGAGCGGGACCTCCTACAATGAGCAGTTCTTC. Recombination joined TRBV5-1 with TRBJ2-1; 7 bases in between match TRBD2. Taken from cysteine to phenylalanine, the CDR3 has 14 residues. The sequence is cut down to CDR3 DNA, 42 bases in frame from base 1. Unmatched junction bases come to 4, with V trimmed by 7 bases and J by 0 bases. The germline V gene supplies CDR1 SGHRS and CDR2 YFSETQ.